This note documents a single T cell receptor (beta chain) sequence. Its matching antigen is unknown. The record originates from a study of post-analysis software for immune sequencing data. Overall study: There were relapsing-remitting, secondary progressive and progressive-relapsing multiple sclerosis among the disease courses included.

The ends were cut back, 4 bases at V and 3 bases at J, with 20 bases in the middle. The CDR3 has 17 residues. Germline CDR1 reads MNHEY; CDR2 reads SVGEGT. Unique molecular identifiers had been added to the TCR beta cDNA libraries. Input of about 1 to 11 million T cells yielded roughly 530,000 cDNA molecules. One entry per CDR3 protein results from TCRdb running MiXCR on the PCR reads. Among roughly 170,000 distinct CDR3 sequences listed, approximately 30% were seen once. Study-level points and caveats: With TRBV5-6, TRBV5-1 and TRBV20-1 included, roughly five TRBV segments were more frequent in patients than in controls. Controls showed significantly higher normalized Chao1 diversity than did multiple sclerosis patients. Batch-matched samples strongly co-clustered by F measure.

The genes are TRBV6-2 or TRBV6-3 and TRBJ2-3; D may be TRBD1 or TRBD2 (5 bases each). Sequenced sample: blood. The origin of this receptor is a girl aged 10-17 years with multiple sclerosis. In DNA, the CDR3 is TGTGCCAGCAGTTTGGCGGAGGTGTTTGGGGCGACAGATACGCAGTATTTT. It yields the protein CASSLAEVFGATDTQYF.